One and the same sample provided the 20 T cell receptor beta chains below, sequenced in a study of CD8 T cells in ankylosing spondylitis. TCRdb processed the 5' RACE reads anew with MiXCR; each CDR3 protein has one entry. The sample lists 200,000 to 300,000 distinct CDR3 sequences, 8% to 9.5% occurring once. What was sequenced was blood, either unsorted or a sorted T cell fraction (not recorded which). Receptors originate from a male donor with ankylosing spondylitis or in good health (not recorded which).

This clonotype was found many times. The chain links TRBV29-1 to TRBJ2-7; D perhaps matches TRBD1 (6 bases). V was clipped by 2 bases and J by 3 bases, with 11 bases between them. This CDR3 has 13 residues. Germline CDR1 reads SQVTM; CDR2 reads ANQGSEA. The CDR3 reads CSVETGNNYEQYF. CDR3 in DNA: TGCAGCGTTGAAACAGGGAATAACTACGAGCAGTACTTC.

The table lists this clonotype with a few counts. V usage is TRBV7-9 and J usage is TRBJ2-7, with 9 nucleotides matching TRBD2. Germline V lookup: CDR1 SEHNR, CDR2 FQNEAQ (reference sequence). V lost 8 bases to trimming and J lost 0 bases; unmatched junction nucleotides: 14. This CDR3 contains 17 residues. In DNA form, the CDR3 reads TGTGCCAGCGGACCAAGGGGTAGCGGGAGCCACTCCTACGAGCAGTACTTC. This sequence encodes CASGPRGSGSHSYEQYF.

This clonotype was detected ten times or more. The rearrangement uses TRBV5-6 and TRBJ1-3, with D perhaps matching TRBD1 (5 bases). Trimming left V 5 bases short and J 0 bases short, with 9 bases between. Germline CDR1 and CDR2: SGHDT and YYEEEE. This CDR3 has 14 residues. The CDR3 DNA is TGTGCCAGCAGAAGGGACCGCTCTGGAAACACCATATATTTT. Its protein product is CASRRDRSGNTIYF.

This clonotype was observed at least ten times. This chain connects TRBV5-5 to TRBJ1-2; D perhaps matches TRBD1 (5 bases). CDR1 and CDR2 from the germline V gene are SGHKS and YYEKEE (reference sequence). Trimming left V 4 bases short and J 5 bases short, with 12 bases between. The CDR3 extends over 13 amino acids. The CDR3 DNA reads TGTGCCAGCAGCCCCTCCAGGGAGTATGGCTACACCTTC. This sequence encodes CASSPSREYGYTF.

The CDR3 DNA reads as TGTGCCAGTAGTATAGTCGGGGGTAGTAACACTGAAGCTTTCTTT. Its protein is CASSIVGGSNTEAFF. This chain uses TRBV19 with TRBJ1-1, with a weak D call TRBD1 (5 bases). Germline loops: CDR1 LNHDA, CDR2 SQIVND (reference sequence). The V end lost 1 base, the J end lost 2 bases, and 11 bases lay between the germline ends. CDR3 length: 15 amino acids.

Many counts were recorded for this clonotype. V and J are TRBV29-1 and TRBJ2-5; D perhaps matches TRBD2 (6 bases). CDR1 and CDR2 from the germline V gene are SQVTM and ANQGSEA. The CDR3 is made up of 11 amino acids. Trimming stripped 7 bases from V and 4 bases from J, with 10 bases between. CDR3 sequence reads: CSAQRVETQYF. CDR3 coding DNA: TGCAGCGCCCAGCGGGTAGAGACCCAGTACTTC.

This clonotype appeared many times. The rearrangement joins TRBV20-1 to TRBJ1-3; unclear D gene. The CDR3 runs to 12 residues. From germline, CDR1 is DFQATT and CDR2 SNEGSKA (reference sequence). V was pared by 4 bases and J by 5 bases, with 9 bases between. CDR3 DNA: TGCAGTGCTACCTCCCAGAGAAACACCATATATTTT. This gives the protein CSATSQRNTIYF.

The table lists this clonotype with many counts. J is TRBJ1-6 and V is TRBV7-9, with D unclear. Trimming removed 1 base from V and 6 bases from J, with 13 bases in between. This CDR3 comprises 16 residues. The germline gives CDR1 SEHNR, CDR2 FQNEAQ (reference sequence). As DNA, the CDR3 is TGTGCCAGCAGCTTAGGCCGGGTATACAGTAATTCACCCCTCCACTTT. Translating it yields CASSLGRVYSNSPLHF.

This clonotype came up many times. V gene TRBV10-3 combines with J gene TRBJ2-1, with 9 positions matching TRBD2. The germline CDR1 and CDR2 sequences are ENHRY and SYGVKD. After removal of 0 bases from V and 5 bases from J, the junction contained 5 bases not matched to a gene. CDR3 length: 16 residues. CDR3: CAISESAAGGDNEQFF. For the CDR3, the DNA is TGTGCCATCAGTGAGTCGGCAGCGGGGGGTGACAATGAGCAGTTCTTC.

This clonotype was seen repeatedly, ten times or more. This chain links TRBV12-3 or TRBV12-4 with TRBJ1-3; D uncertain. The V end lost 3 bases, the J end lost 2 bases, and 11 bases lay between the germline ends. The CDR3 loop spans 15 amino acids. As DNA, the CDR3 is TGTGCCAGCAGTTTGGAGGGTATCGCTGGAAACACCATATATTTT. It is translated as CASSLEGIAGNTIYF.

This chain links TRBV20-1 with TRBJ1-2; 10 positions agree with TRBD1. J gave up 7 bases and V 5 bases, and 10 bases lay outside the gene matches. The length of the CDR3 is 14 residues. Germline assignment: CDR1 DFQATT and CDR2 SNEGSKA (reference sequence). For the CDR3, the DNA is TGCAGTGCTCCTCGGGACAGGGGAGCCTCTGGCTACACCTTC. Protein product: CSAPRDRGASGYTF.

This clonotype was counted many times. The rearrangement links TRBV7-8 to TRBJ2-7; 8 bases fit TRBD2. CDR3 length: 14 amino acids. Trimming removed 5 bases from V and 4 bases from J; junction bases left unmatched: 7. Looked up from germline, CDR1 is SGHVS and CDR2 is FQNEAQ. CDR3 DNA: TGTGCCAGCAGCCAACGGGGGGGAAGATACGAGCAGTACTTC. Its translation is CASSQRGGRYEQYF.

In its sample, this clonotype was seen once. The V and J genes are TRBV6-1 and TRBJ2-5; 9 nucleotides agree with TRBD1. The CDR3 has 14 amino acids. From germline, CDR1 is MNHNS and CDR2 SASEGT. V lost 6 bases to trimming and J lost 5 bases; unmatched junction nucleotides: 7. CDR3 sequence (DNA): TGTGCCAGCAGGACTGGACAGGGGTTGGAGACCCAGTACTTC. Translating it yields CASRTGQGLETQYF.

This clonotype was found many times. The chain employs TRBV7-2 and TRBJ2-1; TRBD2 aligns across 11 bases. This CDR3 spans 17 amino acids. Germline lookup yields CDR1 SGHTA and CDR2 FQGNSA. Losses at the gene ends were 1 base for V and 8 bases for J; bases not matched to a gene: 10. CDR3 nucleotides: TGTGCCAGCAGCTTAGTCCGCACTAGCGGGAGCCTCGATGAGCAGTTCTTC. Translation: CASSLVRTSGSLDEQFF.

This clonotype was seen a few times. The CDR3 loop reads CASRSGGETQYF. In DNA form, the CDR3 reads TGTGCCAGCAGGTCGGGAGGAGAGACCCAGTACTTC. V gene TRBV5-5 combines with J gene TRBJ2-5; 7 positions match TRBD2. The CDR3 runs to 12 residues. J lost 4 bases, V lost 5 bases, and 2 bases had no gene match. The germline V gene has CDR1 SGHKS and CDR2 YYEKEE (reference sequence).

This clonotype has a count of ten or more. The J gene is TRBJ2-1, the V gene TRBV5-1; TRBD2 matches at 9 bases. The CDR3 totals 16 residues. Trimming at V came to 2 bases and at J to 1 base, leaving 4 bases not matched to a gene. Germline V gene sequence: CDR1 SGHRS, CDR2 YFSETQ. This CDR3 reads CASSFPSGRSYNEQFF. The CDR3 DNA reads TGCGCCAGCAGCTTTCCAAGCGGGAGGTCCTACAATGAGCAGTTCTTC.

This clonotype was seen many times. The chain links TRBV20-1 to TRBJ2-3, with a possible D match to TRBD1 (6 bases). Trimming pared 6 bases from V and 1 base from J, leaving 17 bases between. CDR1 is DFQATT, CDR2 SNEGSKA, per germline (reference sequence). This CDR3 comprises 15 residues. The chain's CDR3 is CSANSLQGGTDTQYF. The DNA for the CDR3 is TGCAGTGCCAATTCTCTACAGGGCGGCACAGATACGCAGTATTTT.

This clonotype came up many times. V usage is TRBV6-1 and J usage is TRBJ2-3; D possibly uses TRBD1 or TRBD2 (5 bases each). Trimming removed 2 bases at V and 8 bases at J, with 14 bases between. There are 14 residues in the CDR3. Germline V CDR1 and CDR2: MNHNS, SASEGT. In DNA, the CDR3 is TGTGCCAGCAGTGAATCAGTGGATGGGGGTACGCAGTATTTT. Amino acid sequence: CASSESVDGGTQYF.

In its sample, this clonotype was seen a few times. This chain uses TRBV11-2 with TRBJ2-5; D not certain. Trimming took 0 bases from V and 5 from J, leaving 7 bases between them. Per germline, CDR1 SGHAT and CDR2 FQNNGV. CDR3 size: 13 residues. Written as DNA, the CDR3 is TGTGCCAGCAGCTTAGAGCTCCCGGAGACCCAGTACTTC. Translating gives CASSLELPETQYF. The full variable domain, rest sourced from reference TRBV11-2 and TRBJ2-5, is EAGVAQSPRYKIIEKRQSVAFWCNPISGHATLYWYQQILGQGPKLLIQFQNNGVVDDSQLPKDRFSAERLKGVDSTLKIQPAKLEDSAVYLCASSLELPETQYFGPGTRLLVL.

There are many counts of this clonotype. The gene calls are TRBV6-5 and TRBJ2-2; D gene uncertain. The V and J ends lost 0 bases and 5 bases respectively, with 10 bases between them. CDR1 and CDR2 from the germline V gene are MNHEY and SVGAGI. There are 15 residues in the CDR3. The CDR3 spells CASSYSTLQTGELFF. CDR3 DNA sequence: TGTGCCAGCAGTTACTCGACACTACAGACCGGGGAGCTGTTTTTT.